Listed below are T cell receptor beta chains from one sample, sequenced in a study of shared clonotypes between healthy human individuals. The protocol was immunoSEQ multiplex PCR, while the TCRdb copy is restricted to in-frame clones and leaves out a portion. Here the sample spans more than 450,000 clones, around 79% being singletons. The sequencing input was PBMCs. Receptors were obtained from a woman in her 40s in good health. Some clones in this sample may be carry-over from other donors' samples. The CDR3 runs from the conserved cysteine through the conserved F or W. Fields, in order: V gene, clone size, D gene, J gene, CDR3 DNA, CDR3 protein. D genes are given only for firm matches. The size field is filled for only some rows; it gives once, few, many or a size class.

TRBV28,NA,NA,TRBJ1-6,TGTGCCAGCAGCCTTACCGGGACGGCTAATTCACCCCTCCACTTT,CASSLTGTANSPLHF
TRBV30,NA,NA,TRBJ1-5,TGTGCCTGCTCCGGCGACCACAAGGGCAATCAGCCCCAGCATTTT,CACSGDHKGNQPQHF
TRBV4-2,NA,TRBD1,TRBJ1-1,TGTGCCAGCAGCCCGAACGTCCTGGACAGGGCCTTGAACACTGAAGCTTTCTTT,CASSPNVLDRALNTEAFF
TRBV7-2,NA,NA,TRBJ2-3,TGTGCCAGCAGCTTAGGGAGTACGCAGTATTTT,CASSLGSTQYF
TRBV5-1,NA,TRBD1,TRBJ1-2,TGCGCCAGCAGCTTTTTAACGGGACAGGGGGCGACTACCTTTGGCTACACCTTC,CASSFLTGQGATTFGYTF
TRBV18,NA,TRBD1,TRBJ2-7,TGTGCCAGCTCAGGGGACAGGGGGGTCTACGAGCAGTACTTC,CASSGDRGVYEQYF
TRBV10-3,NA,NA,TRBJ2-1,TGTGCCACCACCCAGTACAATGAGCAGTTCTTC,CATTQYNEQFF
TRBV7-2,many,NA,TRBJ2-7,TGTGCCAGCAGCTTAGACAGGAATACCTACGAGCAGTACTTC,CASSLDRNTYEQYF
TRBV7-2,NA,TRBD1,TRBJ2-7,TGTGCCAGCAGCTTCGACAGGGGCCCCTACGAGCAGTACTTC,CASSFDRGPYEQYF
TRBV11-2,NA,TRBD2,TRBJ2-7,TGTGCCAGCAGCCTCTGGGTAGCGGGAGCACACTACGAGCAGTACTTC,CASSLWVAGAHYEQYF
TRBV5-6,NA,TRBD1,TRBJ1-6,TGTGCCAGCAGCTTGGTATATGGGACAGGGGATTCACCCCTCCACTTT,CASSLVYGTGDSPLHF
TRBV7-2,NA,NA,TRBJ2-1,TGTGCCAGCAGCCCATTATATGAGCAGTTCTTC,CASSPLYEQFF
TRBV15,NA,TRBD2,TRBJ2-7,TGTGCCACCAGCAGAGGAGGGACTAGCGACGAGCAGTACTTC,CATSRGGTSDEQYF
TRBV9,NA,NA,TRBJ1-3,TGTGCCAGCAGCGCCGGGAGCCCATCAGGTGGAAACACCATATATTTT,CASSAGSPSGGNTIYF
TRBV19,NA,NA,TRBJ2-1,TGTGCCAGTAGTATAACCCCGAACAATGAGCAGTTCTTC,CASSITPNNEQFF
TRBV30,few,NA,TRBJ1-1,TGTGCCTGGAGTGTACGCCCGGGAACTGAAGCTTTCTTT,CAWSVRPGTEAFF
TRBV4-2,few,NA,TRBJ2-7,TGTGCCAGCAGCCAAGAAGCTGCTAGGGAGCAGTACTTC,CASSQEAAREQYF
TRBV7-9,NA,NA,TRBJ2-1,TGTGCCAGCAGCTTAGCCCTTTCTGAGCAGTTCTTC,CASSLALSEQFF
TRBV21-1,NA,NA,TRBJ2-6,TGTGCCAGCAGCAAAGGGGCCGGGGCAACTGGGGCCAACGTCCTGACTTTC,CASSKGAGATGANVLTF
TRBV9,once,TRBD2,TRBJ2-1,TGTGCCAGCAGCGTAGTGGGACTAGCGGGAGTCCACAATGAGCAGTTCTTC,CASSVVGLAGVHNEQFF
TRBV7-9,NA,TRBD2,TRBJ2-1,TGTGCCAGCAGCTTTACTAGCGGGACCGGAGCGGGGGGTTACAATGAGCAGTTCTTC,CASSFTSGTGAGGYNEQFF
TRBV9,NA,NA,TRBJ2-1,TGTGCCAGCAGCGTCGAGGGACAAAGCTCCTACAATGAGCAGTTCTTC,CASSVEGQSSYNEQFF
TRBV14,NA,NA,TRBJ2-3,TGTGCCAGCAGCCAAGAAGTTGGGGAGCCCACAGATACGCAGTATTTT,CASSQEVGEPTDTQYF
TRBV2,NA,NA,TRBJ2-2,TGTGCCAGCAGTGAGGACATGCCACGGGAGCTGTTTTTT,CASSEDMPRELFF
TRBV6-5,few,NA,TRBJ1-1,TGTGCCAGCAGCCCCGACAGAACGAACACTGAAGCTTTCTTT,CASSPDRTNTEAFF
TRBV9,NA,TRBD2,TRBJ2-1,TGTGCCAGCAGCTTCGGACTAGCGGGATACAATGAGCAGTTCTTC,CASSFGLAGYNEQFF
TRBV19,once,TRBD1,TRBJ2-1,TGTGCCAGTAGTATTGGACAGGGGACCTACAATGAGCAGTTCTTC,CASSIGQGTYNEQFF
TRBV5-6,NA,TRBD2,TRBJ2-1,TGTGCCAGCAGCTCCGGGACTAGCGGGGCTTACAATGAGCAGTTCTTC,CASSSGTSGAYNEQFF
TRBV7-9,few,TRBD1,TRBJ1-4,TGTGCCAGCAGTTCGGGACAGGGAACGGATGAAAAACTGTTTTTT,CASSSGQGTDEKLFF
TRBV7-9,NA,NA,TRBJ2-6,TGTGCCAGCAGCTTGGGGGGATCTGGGGCCAACGTCCTGACTTTC,CASSLGGSGANVLTF
TRBV19,few,TRBD1,TRBJ2-7,TGTGCCAGTAGTATAAAGTCGGACAGGGGCGAGCAGTACTTC,CASSIKSDRGEQYF
TRBV5-5,many,TRBD2,TRBJ2-5,TGTGCCAGCAGCGGCATTCCCGGGGGGGTCAAAGAGACCCAGTACTTC,CASSGIPGGVKETQYF
TRBV28,NA,TRBD2,TRBJ2-1,TGTGCCAGCAGAAGTAGCGGGAGTCGCAATGAGCAGTTCTTC,CASRSSGSRNEQFF
TRBV21-1,NA,NA,TRBJ2-7,TGTGCCAGCAGCCCCCATCGGGGGTTTTCGTCCTACGAGCAGTACTTC,CASSPHRGFSSYEQYF
TRBV14,NA,NA,TRBJ2-1,TGTGCCAGCAGCCCCCAGTACAATGAGCAGTTCTTC,CASSPQYNEQFF
TRBV29-1,NA,TRBD2,TRBJ2-7,TGCAGCGCTGGGACTAGCGGCTCCTACGAGCAGTACTTC,CSAGTSGSYEQYF
TRBV4-1,NA,TRBD2,TRBJ2-3,TGCGCCAGCAGCCAAGTTCTCATCGGGAGGGCCCCAGATACGCAGTATTTT,CASSQVLIGRAPDTQYF
TRBV4-2,once,TRBD2,TRBJ2-7,TGTGCCAGCAGCCAAGGGGTCTTGGCGGGAGGGCCCTACGAGCAGTACTTC,CASSQGVLAGGPYEQYF
TRBV29-1,many,TRBD1,TRBJ1-1,TGCAGCGTTATGGGACAGGGGGCGCGGAGCACTGAAGCTTTCTTT,CSVMGQGARSTEAFF
TRBV28,NA,TRBD1,TRBJ2-5,TGTGCCAGCAGCACCGGGACAGGGGAAGAGACCCAGTACTTC,CASSTGTGEETQYF
TRBV11-2,NA,NA,TRBJ2-3,TGTGCCAGCAGCTTAGCCCACCCCGATACGCAGTATTTT,CASSLAHPDTQYF
TRBV7-2,many,NA,TRBJ2-3,TGTGCCAGCAGGCCCGAATCAGATACGCAGTATTTT,CASRPESDTQYF
TRBV6-1,medium-sized,NA,TRBJ1-1,TGTGCCAGCAGTGAAGGGGAGGAGACAGCGGAAGCTTTCTTT,CASSEGEETAEAFF
TRBV11-3,NA,NA,TRBJ2-2,TGTGCCAGCAGCTTAAATTGGGGCGGGGAGCTGTTTTTT,CASSLNWGGELFF
TRBV7-9,NA,TRBD1,TRBJ1-4,TGTGCCAGCAGCCCGGACAGGGATTGGGAAAAACTGTTTTTT,CASSPDRDWEKLFF
TRBV15,NA,TRBD1,TRBJ1-2,TGTGCCACCAGCAGGGACAGGGTTTCTTATGGCTACACCTTC,CATSRDRVSYGYTF
TRBV18,NA,TRBD1,TRBJ2-5,TGTGCCAGCTCACCAACCGGGACAGGGGTTGAAGAGACCCAGTACTTC,CASSPTGTGVEETQYF
TRBV21-1,NA,NA,TRBJ1-2,TGTGCCAGCAGCGACCCTAGGTGGAGGGGAGAGTCGAACTATGGCTACACCTTC,CASSDPRWRGESNYGYTF
TRBV9,NA,NA,TRBJ1-3,TGTGCCAGCAGCGTATCCTGGGACACTGGAAACACCATATATTTT,CASSVSWDTGNTIYF
TRBV11-2,NA,TRBD2,TRBJ2-7,TGTGCCAGCAGCCTCGGGACTAGAGGATCCTACGAGCAGTACTTC,CASSLGTRGSYEQYF
TRBV19,few,TRBD1,TRBJ1-2,TGTGCCAGTAGTATACCCGGGACAGGGGGCGTCTATGGCTACACCTTC,CASSIPGTGGVYGYTF
TRBV29-1,NA,NA,TRBJ2-1,TGCAGCGTTGAACTAGCGTCCCCCTACAATGAGCAGTTCTTC,CSVELASPYNEQFF
TRBV19,NA,NA,TRBJ1-2,TGTGCCAGTAGTATCCGGGACGGTCAAGCTAACTATGGCTACACCTTC,CASSIRDGQANYGYTF
TRBV2,NA,TRBD2,TRBJ2-1,TGTGCCAGCGAGCACGGAAGGCTAGCGGGACCGAATGAGCAGTTCTTC,CASEHGRLAGPNEQFF
TRBV7-3,NA,TRBD1,TRBJ2-2,TGTGCCAGCAGCTTCACCGGGACAGGGGGCACCGGGGAGCTGTTTTTT,CASSFTGTGGTGELFF
TRBV6-5,NA,NA,TRBJ1-3,TGTGCCAGCAGTTACTCCCCGGGAGGAGCTGGAAACACCATATATTTT,CASSYSPGGAGNTIYF
TRBV28,few,TRBD1,TRBJ1-5,TGTGCCAGCAGAACAGGGGCCGGGAGCAATCAGCCCCAGCATTTT,CASRTGAGSNQPQHF
TRBV6-1,NA,TRBD1,TRBJ2-2,TGTGCCAGCAGTGCCTCAGGGGGCGCAAACACCGGGGAGCTGTTTTTT,CASSASGGANTGELFF
TRBV5-1,few,TRBD2,TRBJ2-2,TGCGCCAGCGCCTCGGGAGGCGGGGAGCTGTTTTTT,CASASGGGELFF